Listed below are T cell receptor beta chains from one sample, sequenced in a study of cytomegalovirus exposure and HLA in healthy donors. TCRdb's table, derived via immunoSEQ multiplex PCR, lists solely in-frame clones and lacks some. The table shows about 190,000 clones, with 81% occurring only once. Sequencing was done on a sample of PBMCs. The source of these receptors is a man between 18 and 29 years old in good health and CMV-seronegative. Both conserved end residues are part of each CDR3. Fields, in order: V gene, J gene, CDR3 length, D gene, clone size, CDR3 DNA, CDR3 protein. D genes are given only for firm matches. Clone sizes are given selectively: once, few, many, or a class where the clone is expanded.

V: TRBV7-9; J: TRBJ2-1; length: 15; D: TRBD2; size: -; DNA: TGTGCCAGCAGCTTTCTAGCGGGATACTACAATGAGCAGTTCTTC; CDR3: CASSFLAGYYNEQFF
V: TRBV5-4; J: TRBJ2-5; length: 14; D: TRBD1; size: -; DNA: TGTGCCAGCAGCCTGGACAGGGGGCCGGAGACCCAGTACTTC; CDR3: CASSLDRGPETQYF
V: TRBV11-2; J: TRBJ2-2; length: 18; D: TRBD1; size: -; DNA: TGTGCCAGCAGCTTTCCGGGACAGGGGGCGGTGCTCACCGGGGAGCTGTTTTTT; CDR3: CASSFPGQGAVLTGELFF
V: TRBV7-2; J: TRBJ2-1; length: 16; D: TRBD2; size: -; DNA: TGTGCCAGCAGCTTAGGAGGACTAGCGGGCGCCGATGAGCAGTTCTTC; CDR3: CASSLGGLAGADEQFF
V: TRBV15; J: TRBJ2-7; length: 11; D: -; size: -; DNA: TGTGCCACCTCAAGCGACTACGAGCAGTACTTC; CDR3: CATSSDYEQYF
V: TRBV4-3; J: TRBJ1-2; length: 15; D: TRBD1; size: -; DNA: TGCGCCAGCAGCCAAGGCCGCGACAGGGACTATGGCTACACCTTC; CDR3: CASSQGRDRDYGYTF
V: TRBV4-1; J: TRBJ2-6; length: 18; D: TRBD2; size: -; DNA: TGCGCCAGCAGCCGCACTAGCGGGAGAGGCTCTGGGGCCAACGTCCTGACTTTC; CDR3: CASSRTSGRGSGANVLTF
V: TRBV9; J: TRBJ2-1; length: 15; D: TRBD1; size: -; DNA: TGTGCCAGCAGCCCCGGACAGGGTGCCTACAATGAGCAGTTCTTC; CDR3: CASSPGQGAYNEQFF
V: TRBV6-5; J: TRBJ2-1; length: 13; D: -; size: -; DNA: TGTGCCAGCAGTTACCCCCGCGGGAATGAGCAGTTCTTC; CDR3: CASSYPRGNEQFF
V: TRBV7-2; J: TRBJ1-5; length: 15; D: -; size: -; DNA: TGTGCCAGCAGCTTAGCCACGTCAGGCAACCAGCCCCAGCATTTT; CDR3: CASSLATSGNQPQHF
V: TRBV5-4; J: TRBJ2-1; length: 14; D: TRBD2; size: -; DNA: TGTGCCAGCAGCTTGGATCCTAGCGGGGGTTGGCGGTTCTTC; CDR3: CASSLDPSGGWRFF
V: TRBV7-2; J: TRBJ2-3; length: 16; D: TRBD2; size: -; DNA: TGTGCCAGCAGCTTAACGGCGGGGGGGCGGTCAGATACGCAGTATTTT; CDR3: CASSLTAGGRSDTQYF
V: TRBV19; J: TRBJ2-4; length: 18; D: TRBD1; size: -; DNA: TGTGCCAGTAGTAACCTACTAGGCAGGGGGCAAGCCAAAAACATTCAGTACTTC; CDR3: CASSNLLGRGQAKNIQYF
V: TRBV27; J: TRBJ1-4; length: 15; D: -; size: -; DNA: TGTGCCAGCAGTCCCTGGACAGCAACTAATGAAAAACTGTTTTTT; CDR3: CASSPWTATNEKLFF
V: TRBV4-3; J: TRBJ1-4; length: 15; D: -; size: -; DNA: TGCGCCAGCAGCCGGGGGGGCGCAACTAATGAAAAACTGTTTTTT; CDR3: CASSRGGATNEKLFF
V: TRBV4-3; J: TRBJ2-2; length: 16; D: -; size: -; DNA: TGCGCCAGCAGCCAATTGGACGGGCGAGGGGGCGGGGAGCTGTTTTTT; CDR3: CASSQLDGRGGGELFF
V: TRBV19; J: TRBJ2-4; length: 14; D: TRBD1; size: -; DNA: TGTGCCAGTAGCCAACAGGGGGGATGGAACATTCAGTACTTC; CDR3: CASSQQGGWNIQYF
V: TRBV9; J: TRBJ1-2; length: 16; D: TRBD1; size: -; DNA: TGTGCCAGCAGCCCCTTGACAGGGGGGAATATCTATGGCTACACCTTC; CDR3: CASSPLTGGNIYGYTF
V: TRBV2; J: TRBJ2-4; length: 14; D: -; size: -; DNA: TGTGCCAGCAGTGATTTCTTACAGGGCGACATTCAGTACTTC; CDR3: CASSDFLQGDIQYF
V: TRBV14; J: TRBJ1-2; length: 15; D: -; size: -; DNA: TGTGCCAGCAGCCCGCTGGGGGGGCACAACTATGGCTACACCTTC; CDR3: CASSPLGGHNYGYTF
V: TRBV5-1; J: TRBJ2-5; length: 12; D: -; size: -; DNA: TGCGCCAGCCGGGGTTTCCAAGAGACCCAGTACTTC; CDR3: CASRGFQETQYF
V: TRBV28; J: TRBJ1-2; length: 14; D: TRBD1; size: -; DNA: TGTGCCAGCAGTCGACCGGGACAGAACTATGGCTACACCTTC; CDR3: CASSRPGQNYGYTF
V: TRBV10-3; J: TRBJ2-7; length: 13; D: -; size: once; DNA: TGTGCCATCAGTGTAGAGGGTACGGGGGAGCAGTACTTC; CDR3: CAISVEGTGEQYF
V: TRBV5-1; J: TRBJ2-5; length: 15; D: -; size: once; DNA: TGCGCCAGCAGCTTGGATCGTTTCTCCTCAGAGACCCAGTACTTC; CDR3: CASSLDRFSSETQYF
V: TRBV10-1; J: TRBJ2-1; length: 14; D: -; size: -; DNA: TGCGCCAGCAGTCTTGGGGGGGCTCAAAATGAGCAGTTCTTC; CDR3: CASSLGGAQNEQFF
V: TRBV4-3; J: TRBJ1-1; length: 17; D: -; size: -; DNA: TGCGCCAGCAGCCAAGAGCCTGTCCCCGGTGGGAACACTGAAGCTTTCTTT; CDR3: CASSQEPVPGGNTEAFF
V: TRBV19; J: TRBJ2-3; length: 15; D: -; size: few; DNA: TGTGCCAGCGGCCCCGCCGGACACGCACCTGATACGCAGTATTTT; CDR3: CASGPAGHAPDTQYF
V: TRBV2; J: TRBJ2-4; length: 14; D: -; size: once; DNA: TGTGCCAGCAGTGGGGGTGTGGGAGATAACATTCAGTACTTC; CDR3: CASSGGVGDNIQYF
V: TRBV2; J: TRBJ2-1; length: 16; D: TRBD2; size: -; DNA: TGTGCCAGCAGTGGAGAAGCGGGAGCTGGCTACAATGAGCAGTTCTTC; CDR3: CASSGEAGAGYNEQFF
V: TRBV9; J: TRBJ1-4; length: 14; D: TRBD1; size: once; DNA: TGTGCCAGCAGCGGGGGGACAGGGAATGAAAAACTGTTTTTT; CDR3: CASSGGTGNEKLFF
V: TRBV16; J: TRBJ1-4; length: 15; D: -; size: few; DNA: TGTGCCAGCAGCCCTGGGACAACAACTAATGAAAAACTGTTTTTT; CDR3: CASSPGTTTNEKLFF
V: TRBV5-1; J: TRBJ2-1; length: 17; D: TRBD2; size: -; DNA: TGCGCCAGCAGCTTGGCGCGGCTAGCGGGAGGTACGAGTGAGCAGTTCTTC; CDR3: CASSLARLAGGTSEQFF
V: TRBV29-1; J: TRBJ2-7; length: 16; D: TRBD2; size: once; DNA: TGCAGCGTTGAAGATCCACTAGCGGGAGAACAATACGAGCAGTACTTC; CDR3: CSVEDPLAGEQYEQYF
V: TRBV18; J: TRBJ1-5; length: 15; D: -; size: -; DNA: TGTGCCAGCTCACCACCGGGGGGGAGCAATCAGCCCCAGCATTTT; CDR3: CASSPPGGSNQPQHF
V: TRBV10-3; J: TRBJ1-3; length: 13; D: -; size: -; DNA: TGTGCCATCAGTGGCGATTATGGAAACACCATATATTTT; CDR3: CAISGDYGNTIYF